These 18 T cell receptor beta chains share one sample of origin, sequenced in a study of T-cell memory formation after mild COVID-19. TCRdb recomputed calls from the 5' RACE reads with MiXCR, one row per CDR3 protein. The table lists a few hundred thousand distinct CDR3 sequences, about 20% of them singletons. Sequencing input: PBMCs or a T cell subset sorted from them (not recorded which). These receptors were taken from an adult woman who had mild COVID-19 (a few samples of this study predate the infection). Cell type and time point are not known.

This clonotype was seen only a few times. The chain links TRBV30 to TRBJ2-3; D gene ambiguous. The V and J ends lost 2 bases and 0 bases respectively, with 12 bases between them. This CDR3 has 15 amino acids. The V gene's germline CDR1 is GTSNPN and CDR2 SVGIG (reference sequence). The CDR3 bases are TGTGCCTGGAGTCAAGGGTGGGCTAGCACAGATACGCAGTATTTT. Its protein product is CAWSQGWASTDTQYF.

This clonotype has more than one count but fewer than ten. The CDR3 sequence is CASTLLAGSYNEQFF. DNA for the CDR3: TGTGCCAGCACCCTACTAGCGGGGTCCTACAATGAGCAGTTCTTC. This chain connects TRBV12-3 or TRBV12-4 to TRBJ2-1; 10 positions agree with TRBD2. V was pared by 7 bases and J by 1 base, with 4 bases of the junction left unmatched. CDR3 length equals 15 residues.

This clonotype was recorded a few times. This chain connects TRBV11-2 to TRBJ2-5, with a tentative D call TRBD2 (6 bases). V was cut by 3 bases and J by 5 bases, with 16 bases left in between. The germline CDR1 and CDR2 sequences are SGHAT and FQNNGV. The CDR3 has 15 residues. CDR3 coding DNA: TGTGCCAGCAGCTTCCGGGACGGCCGGGGGGAGACCCAGTACTTC. This codes for CASSFRDGRGETQYF. Looking up the rest from reference TRBV11-2 and TRBJ2-5 gives the full variable domain: EAGVAQSPRYKIIEKRQSVAFWCNPISGHATLYWYQQILGQGPKLLIQFQNNGVVDDSQLPKDRFSAERLKGVDSTLKIQPAKLEDSAVYLCASSFRDGRGETQYFGPGTRLLVL.

This clonotype was observed many times. This chain joins TRBV12-3 or TRBV12-4 and TRBJ2-5; D gene unclear. CDR3 length equals 12 residues. The V end lost 1 base, the J end lost 5 bases, and 5 bases lay between the germline ends. CDR3 DNA: TGTGCCAGCAGTTTAGAAGGGGAGACCCAGTACTTC. This encodes CASSLEGETQYF.

This clonotype occurred a few times. The rearrangement uses TRBV5-1 and TRBJ2-7; no clear D. The CDR3 totals 14 residues. Germline loops: CDR1 SGHRS, CDR2 YFSETQ. Trimming removed 4 bases at V and 3 bases at J, with 14 bases between. This chain's CDR3 is CASSPRDLVYEQYF. The CDR3 nucleotides read TGCGCCAGCAGCCCGCGCGACCTGGTCTACGAGCAGTACTTC.

The chain combines TRBV29-1 with TRBJ1-2, with TRBD1 identical over 9 bases. The CDR3 is 12 residues long. Trimming cost V 5 bases and J 8 bases; bases outside gene matches: 6. Per the germline V gene, CDR1 is SQVTM and CDR2 is ANQGSEA. CDR3 nucleotide sequence: TGCAGCGTTAAAAAGGGACAGGGAGGCTACACCTTC. Translating it yields CSVKKGQGGYTF.

This clonotype was recorded at least ten times. The J gene is TRBJ2-5, the V gene TRBV7-6; 12 positions agree with TRBD2. This CDR3 is built from 19 residues. The V gene's germline CDR1 is SGHVS and CDR2 FNYEAQ. Unmatched junction bases numbered 13, after V lost 1 base and J lost 4 bases. CDR3 region: CASSLGASGGVSPRETQYF. In DNA form, the CDR3 reads TGTGCCAGCAGCTTAGGGGCTAGCGGGGGGGTATCCCCCAGAGAGACCCAGTACTTC.

The rearrangement uses TRBV5-6 and TRBJ1-1; D is perhaps TRBD1 (5 bases). The germline V and J ends were trimmed by 2 bases and 10 bases, with 15 bases remaining between them. The CDR3 has 13 amino acids. Looked up from germline, CDR1 is SGHDT and CDR2 is YYEEEE. Written as DNA, the CDR3 is TGTGCCAGCAGCTTTGGGACCCGAATGGGAGCTTTCTTT. Translating gives CASSFGTRMGAFF.

This clonotype was recorded a few times. The chain has TRBV29-1 and TRBJ2-2; the match to TRBD1 covers 8 bases. The CDR3 has 17 amino acids. Per the germline V gene, CDR1 is SQVTM and CDR2 is ANQGSEA. Trimming at V came to 0 bases and at J to 0 bases, leaving 6 bases not matched to a gene. The CDR3 loop reads CSVEDPDRGANTGELFF. The CDR3 nucleotides are TGCAGCGTTGAAGATCCTGACAGGGGAGCGAACACCGGGGAGCTGTTTTTT.

This clonotype was seen ten or more times. The chain uses TRBV7-3 and TRBJ2-1; TRBD1 or TRBD2 may be the D gene (5 bases each). This CDR3 has 15 amino acids. Trimming cost V 2 bases and J 4 bases, with 12 bases left between them. Per germline, CDR1 SGHTA and CDR2 FQGTGA. This CDR3 reads CASSLYKGTYNEQFF. CDR3 nucleotides: TGTGCCAGCAGCTTATATAAAGGGACGTACAATGAGCAGTTCTTC.

The chain recombines TRBV9 with TRBJ2-2; 8 bases map to TRBD1. The CDR3 extends over 17 amino acids. V shed 0 bases, J shed 5 bases, and the junction held 9 bases outside the gene matches. Germline V gene sequence: CDR1 SGDLS, CDR2 YYNGEE. In nucleotides, the CDR3 is TGTGCCAGCAGCGTAGAGGCAGGGGGCTTGTGGACCGGGGAGCTGTTTTTT. This translates into CASSVEAGGLWTGELFF.

A few counts support this clonotype. The J gene is TRBJ2-3, the V gene TRBV7-9; 11 nucleotides agree with TRBD2. Germline assignment: CDR1 SEHNR and CDR2 FQNEAQ (reference sequence). Trimming took 4 bases from V and 1 from J; bases not matched to a gene: 7. This CDR3 has 17 amino acids. This chain's CDR3 is CASSWGPGLAGTDTQYF. CDR3 nucleotide sequence: TGTGCCAGCAGCTGGGGTCCGGGACTAGCGGGCACAGATACGCAGTATTTT.

The chain combines TRBV19 with TRBJ1-1; 9 bases align to TRBD1. Germline V gives CDR1 LNHDA, CDR2 SQIVND (reference sequence). CDR3 length: 16 residues. The J segment lost 5 bases and the V segment lost 6 bases, leaving 13 bases of the junction unmatched. The chain's CDR3 is CASRPTNRGLGTEAFF. The CDR3 DNA follows: TGTGCCAGTAGACCGACTAACAGGGGGCTGGGGACTGAAGCTTTCTTT.

There are a few counts of this clonotype. V and J are TRBV20-1 and TRBJ2-1; 7 bases are shared with TRBD1. There are 13 residues in the CDR3. With V trimmed by 5 bases and J by 9 bases, 10 bases remained unmatched. Germline lookup yields CDR1 DFQATT and CDR2 SNEGSKA (reference sequence). The CDR3 protein is CSAQGVGNSEQFF. The CDR3 nucleotides read TGCAGTGCTCAGGGGGTAGGAAACAGTGAGCAGTTCTTC.

CDR3 sequence: CASRAGAGDSTDTQYF. For the CDR3, the DNA is TGTGCCAGCAGAGCAGGGGCGGGAGACAGCACAGATACGCAGTATTTT. The chain couples TRBV27 to TRBJ2-3; D is possibly TRBD2 (7 bases). CDR1 MNHEY and CDR2 SMNVEV come from the germline V gene (reference sequence). The CDR3 has 16 residues. Trimming took 6 bases from V and 0 from J, leaving 16 bases between them.

For this clonotype: One end of the junction does not line up with germline, which may come from a read error. The J gene is TRBJ2-3, the V gene TRBV4-2; 10 positions agree with TRBD2. The CDR3 is made up of 17 amino acids. Germline CDR1 LGHNA, CDR2 YNFKEQ. This chain's CDR3 is CASSQEFGLAGTDTQYF. The CDR3 region has the DNA TGCGCCAGCAGCCAAGAGTTCGGACTAGCGGGCACAGATACGCAGTATTTT.

The chain links TRBV5-6 to TRBJ2-7, with 7 bases lining up with TRBD1. V lost 3 bases, J lost 2 bases, and 11 bases stayed unmatched. This CDR3 region has 16 residues. The germline gives CDR1 SGHDT, CDR2 YYEEEE. Written as DNA, the CDR3 is TGTGCCAGCAGCTGGCGCGGCATGGACAGGACCTACGAGCAGTACTTC. Its protein product is CASSWRGMDRTYEQYF.

This clonotype has a handful of counts. The chain carries TRBV13 and TRBJ1-2; D is undetermined. The CDR3 runs 15 residues. V shed 5 bases and J shed 8 bases, with 21 bases lying between them. Germline CDR1 and CDR2: PRHDT and FYEKMQ (reference sequence). CDR3 DNA: TGTGCCAGCAGCCGCCTCCAGAAGTTCTTGGGGGGCTACACCTTC. This codes for CASSRLQKFLGGYTF.